Listed here is a single T cell receptor beta chain. The sample comes from a study of blood T cell repertoires in COVID-19. Original methodology: Reference gene primer amplification gave estimated nucleated cell counts. Using immunoSEQ multiplex PCR, the repertoire was profiled, and TCRdb retains in-frame clones only, with some absent. V, J and clone size were drawn from that table, and D and trimming were deduced from the DNA. The sample carries approximately 440,000 clones, 90% recorded once. The age range of participants was 18 to 89 years, with residence in about two dozen US areas. Clinical history as reported by participants underpinned cohort assignment. Each recovered donor of Cohort 3 presented with two negative PCRs, clearance, or symptom resolution. The sequence derives from a man aged 18 to 29 who had recovered from COVID-19. Sequenced sample: PBMCs or T cells enriched from blood (not recorded which).

This CDR3 reads CASRDRPRGHYEQYF. The CDR3 DNA reads TGCGCCAGCAGGGATAGACCGAGAGGACACTACGAGCAGTACTTC. The rearrangement joins TRBV5-1 to TRBJ2-7; tentative D call: TRBD1 (5 bases). There are 15 residues in the CDR3. V lost 5 bases and J lost 3, with 18 bases in between. CDR1 is SGHRS, CDR2 YFSETQ, per germline.